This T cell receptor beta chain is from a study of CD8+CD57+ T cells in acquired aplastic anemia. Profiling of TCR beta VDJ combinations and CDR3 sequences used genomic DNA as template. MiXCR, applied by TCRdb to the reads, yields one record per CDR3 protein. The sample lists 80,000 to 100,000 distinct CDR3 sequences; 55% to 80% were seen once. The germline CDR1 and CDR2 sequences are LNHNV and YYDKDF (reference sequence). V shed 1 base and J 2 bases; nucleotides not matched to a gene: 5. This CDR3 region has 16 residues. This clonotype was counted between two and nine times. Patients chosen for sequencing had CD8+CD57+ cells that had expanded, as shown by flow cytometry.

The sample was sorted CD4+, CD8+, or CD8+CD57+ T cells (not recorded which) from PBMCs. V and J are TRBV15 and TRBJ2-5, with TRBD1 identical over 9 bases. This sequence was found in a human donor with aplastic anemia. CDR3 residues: CATSRGGTGPQETQYF. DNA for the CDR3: TGTGCCACCAGCAGAGGCGGGACAGGGCCACAAGAGACCCAGTACTTC.